This T cell receptor (beta chain) was sequenced for a study of shared clonotypes between healthy human individuals. Study findings and constraints: Few donors limited the genetic and exposure-history diversity represented.

As regards this clone: Its antigen is still unknown.

This CDR3 comprises 14 residues. Trimming removed 6 bases from V and 7 bases from J; junction bases left unmatched: 9. Germline lookup yields CDR1 LNHDA and CDR2 SQIVND (reference sequence). This table comes from immunoSEQ multiplex PCR, and its TCRdb copy is limited to in-frame clones, with some not included. Of 400,000 or so clones in the sample, 95% to 97% were seen once. J is TRBJ1-5 and V is TRBV19, with TRBD1 matching 7 bases. The origin of this receptor is a man aged 25-45 years in good health. What was sequenced was memory CD8+ T cells sorted from blood. Subset: CD45RO+ cells pooled with CCR7-negative TemRA cells. The CDR3 spells CASRSRGWEQPQHF. As DNA, the CDR3 is TGTGCCAGTAGGTCCAGGGGGTGGGAGCAGCCCCAGCATTTT.